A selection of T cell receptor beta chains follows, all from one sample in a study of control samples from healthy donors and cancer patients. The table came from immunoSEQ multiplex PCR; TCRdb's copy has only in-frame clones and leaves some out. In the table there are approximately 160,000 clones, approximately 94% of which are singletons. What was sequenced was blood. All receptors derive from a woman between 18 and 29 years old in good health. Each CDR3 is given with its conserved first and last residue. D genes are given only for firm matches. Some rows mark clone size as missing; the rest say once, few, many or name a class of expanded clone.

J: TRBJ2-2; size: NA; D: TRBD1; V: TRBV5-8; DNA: TGTGCCAGCAGTTATTTCTACAGGGGTTGGGTTGGGACCGGGGAGCTGTTTTTT; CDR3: CASSYFYRGWVGTGELFF
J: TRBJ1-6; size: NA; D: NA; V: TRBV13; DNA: TGTGCCAGCAGCTCCAACCTACCGGGACGTCTTAATTCACCCCTCCACTTT; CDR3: CASSSNLPGRLNSPLHF
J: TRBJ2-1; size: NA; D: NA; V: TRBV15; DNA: TGTGCCACCAGCAGAGATTGGAATGAGCAGTTCTTC; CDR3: CATSRDWNEQFF
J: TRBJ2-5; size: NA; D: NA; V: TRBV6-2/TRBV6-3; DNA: TGTGCCAGCACCCCCTACGGGACCAGCGGAGGGGAGACCCAGTACTTC; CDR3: CASTPYGTSGGETQYF
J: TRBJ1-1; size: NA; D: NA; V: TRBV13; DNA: TGTGCCAGCAGCTTATTATCTACGACAGGATGGTGGAACACTGAAGCTTTCTTT; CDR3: CASSLLSTTGWWNTEAFF
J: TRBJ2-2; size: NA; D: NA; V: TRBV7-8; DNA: TGTGCCAGCACTACCCTCAGGAACACCGGGGAGCTGTTTTTT; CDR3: CASTTLRNTGELFF
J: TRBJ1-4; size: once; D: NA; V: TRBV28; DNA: TGTGCCAGCAGTTTACGTGAAAAACTGTTTTTT; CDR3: CASSLREKLFF
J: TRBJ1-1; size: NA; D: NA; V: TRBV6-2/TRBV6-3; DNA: TGTGCCAGCAGTTACTCAGGGCGGGGCACTGAAGCTTTCTTT; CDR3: CASSYSGRGTEAFF
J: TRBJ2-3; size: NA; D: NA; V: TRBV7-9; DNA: TGTGCCAGCAGCTGGCGGTCAACTAGCACAGATACGCAGTATTTT; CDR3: CASSWRSTSTDTQYF
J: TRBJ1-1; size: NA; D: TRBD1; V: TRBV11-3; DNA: TGTGCCGGCAGCTTAGATCGAGAGGGGGCTGCTTTCTTT; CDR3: CAGSLDREGAAFF
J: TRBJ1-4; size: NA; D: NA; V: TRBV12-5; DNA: TGTGCTAGTGGTTTGGGGGGGCTTTCAACTAATGAAAAACTGTTTTTT; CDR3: CASGLGGLSTNEKLFF
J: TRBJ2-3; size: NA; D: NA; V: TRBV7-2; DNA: TGTGCCAGCAGTTCAGGACCCACAGATACGCAGTATTTT; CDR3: CASSSGPTDTQYF
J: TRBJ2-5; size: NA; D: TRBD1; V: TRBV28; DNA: TGTGCCAGCTCAGACAGGGGCCAATCCCAAGAGACCCAGTACTTC; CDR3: CASSDRGQSQETQYF
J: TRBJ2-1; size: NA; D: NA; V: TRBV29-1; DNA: TGCAGCGCCAGGGCCGCGACGTACAATGAGCAGTTCTTC; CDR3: CSARAATYNEQFF
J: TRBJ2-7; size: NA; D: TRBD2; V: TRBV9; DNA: TGTGCCAGCAGCCCCAGGACGGGACTAGCGGGGTACGAGCAGTACTTC; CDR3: CASSPRTGLAGYEQYF
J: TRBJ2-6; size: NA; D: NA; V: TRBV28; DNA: TGTGCCAGCGGGGTTGGGGCCAACGTCCTGACTTTC; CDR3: CASGVGANVLTF
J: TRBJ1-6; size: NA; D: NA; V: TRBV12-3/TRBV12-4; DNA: TGTGCCAGCAGCCTAGGGGTTCCACCCCTCCACTTT; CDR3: CASSLGVPPLHF
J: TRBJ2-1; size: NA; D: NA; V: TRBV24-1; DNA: TGTGCCACCAGTTCCCCCGCCTCCTACAATGAGCAGTTCTTC; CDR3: CATSSPASYNEQFF
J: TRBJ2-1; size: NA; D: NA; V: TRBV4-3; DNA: TGCGCCAGCAGCCAAGAGAGTCAGGAGCCCTACAATGAGCAGTTCTTC; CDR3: CASSQESQEPYNEQFF
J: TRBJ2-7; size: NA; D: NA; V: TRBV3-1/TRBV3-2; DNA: TGTGCCAGCAGCCAAGACTGGCTAGTGAGGGGCGAGCAGTACTTC; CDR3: CASSQDWLVRGEQYF
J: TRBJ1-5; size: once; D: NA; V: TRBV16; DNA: TGTGCCAGCAGCCCCAGGTCCATCAATCAGCCCCAGCATTTT; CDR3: CASSPRSINQPQHF
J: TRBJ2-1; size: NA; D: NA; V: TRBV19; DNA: TGTGCCAGTAGTAGAGGGTTTAGCTCCTACAATGAGCAGTTCTTC; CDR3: CASSRGFSSYNEQFF
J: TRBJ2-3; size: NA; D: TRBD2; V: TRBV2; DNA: TGTGCCAGCAGGCGGCTAGCGGGGGGGTCAGGCACAGATACGCAGTATTTT; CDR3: CASRRLAGGSGTDTQYF